The following is a TCR beta chain sequence with its context. This record comes from a study of shared clonotypes between healthy human individuals. Unsorted PBMC replicate PCRs drew on roughly 300 ng DNA, representing around 30,000 T cell genomes. The protocol was immunoSEQ multiplex PCR, while the TCRdb copy is restricted to in-frame clones and leaves out a portion. The repertoire consists of approximately 500,000 clones, with about four fifths occurring once and the leading ten covering 10% to 15%. Per the germline V gene, CDR1 is LNHNV and CDR2 is YYDKDF (reference sequence). After removal of 5 bases from V and 9 bases from J, the junction contained 6 bases not matched to a gene. CDR3 length: 12 amino acids.

The gene calls are TRBV15 and TRBJ2-5; 7 nucleotides line up with TRBD1. The clonotype was recovered from a woman in her thirties or forties in good health. Some clones in this sample may be carry-over from other donors' samples. The sample taken for sequencing was PBMCs. The CDR3 DNA is TGTGCCACCAGCGTTACAGGGGTGGCCCAGTACTTC. Translation gives CATSVTGVAQYF.